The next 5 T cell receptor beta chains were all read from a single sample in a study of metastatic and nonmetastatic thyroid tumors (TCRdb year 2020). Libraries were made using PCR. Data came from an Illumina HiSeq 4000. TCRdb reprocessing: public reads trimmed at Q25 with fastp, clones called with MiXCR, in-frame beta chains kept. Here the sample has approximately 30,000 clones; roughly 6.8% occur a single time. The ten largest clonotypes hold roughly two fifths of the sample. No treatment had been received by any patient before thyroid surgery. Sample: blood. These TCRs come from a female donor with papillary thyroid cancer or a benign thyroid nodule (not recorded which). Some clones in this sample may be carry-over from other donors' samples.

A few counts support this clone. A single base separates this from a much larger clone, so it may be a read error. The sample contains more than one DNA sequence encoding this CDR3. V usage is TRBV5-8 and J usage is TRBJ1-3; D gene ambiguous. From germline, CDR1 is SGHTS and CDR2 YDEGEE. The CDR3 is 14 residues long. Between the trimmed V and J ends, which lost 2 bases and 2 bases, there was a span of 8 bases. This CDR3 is CASSFSGAGNTIYF. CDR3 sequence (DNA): TGTGCCAGCAGCTTTTCTGGGGCTGGAAACACCATATATTTT.

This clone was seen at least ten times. CDR3 sequence reads: CASSLEDRISPLHF. In DNA, the CDR3 is TGTGCCAGCAGTTTGGAGGACAGGATTTCACCCCTCCACTTT. The chain uses TRBV28 and TRBJ1-6, with 7 positions matching TRBD1. V dropped 3 bases and J dropped 9; count of bases not matched to a gene: 5. This CDR3 region has 14 residues. From germline, CDR1 is MDHEN and CDR2 SYDVKM. The complete variable domain, with remaining parts taken from reference TRBV28 and TRBJ1-6, reads DVKVTQSSRYLVKRTGEKVFLECVQDMDHENMFWYRQDPGLGLRLIYFSYDVKMKEKGDIPEGYSVSREKKERFSLILESASTNQTSMYLCASSLEDRISPLHFGNGTRLTVT.

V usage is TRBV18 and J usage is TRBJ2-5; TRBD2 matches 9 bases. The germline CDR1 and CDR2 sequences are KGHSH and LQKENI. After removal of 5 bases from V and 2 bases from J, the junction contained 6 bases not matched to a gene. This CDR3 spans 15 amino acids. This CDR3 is CASSKRTSEQETQYF. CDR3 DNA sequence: TGTGCCAGCTCAAAGCGGACTAGCGAACAAGAGACCCAGTACTTC.

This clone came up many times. The CDR3 sequence is CASSFGPSAGELFF. The CDR3 bases are TGTGCCAGCAGCTTCGGTCCTAGCGCCGGGGAGCTGTTTTTT. The chain carries TRBV7-2 and TRBJ2-2, with D perhaps TRBD2 (6 bases). This CDR3 has 14 residues. Trimming took off 3 bases at V and 6 bases at J, with 11 bases between the two ends. From germline, CDR1 is SGHTA and CDR2 FQGNSA. The variable domain in full, completed from reference TRBV7-2 and TRBJ2-2, reads GAGVSQSPSNKVTEKGKDVELRCDPISGHTALYWYRQSLGQGLEFLIYFQGNSAPDKSGLPSDRFSAERTGGSVSTLTIQRTQQEDSAVYLCASSFGPSAGELFFGEGSRLTVL.

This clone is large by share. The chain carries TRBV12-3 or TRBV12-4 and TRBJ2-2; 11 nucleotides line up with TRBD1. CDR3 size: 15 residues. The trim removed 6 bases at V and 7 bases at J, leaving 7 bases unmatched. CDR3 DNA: TGTGCCAGCAGGCCGGACAGGGGGCTTGTCGGGGAGCTGTTTTTT. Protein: CASRPDRGLVGELFF.